The rows below give T cell receptor beta chains drawn from one sample of a study of Graves' ophthalmopathy and Graves' hyperthyroidism. TCRdb recomputed calls from the multiplex PCR reads with MiXCR, one row per CDR3 protein. The sample has 150,000 to 200,000 distinct CDR3 sequences, 39% seen once. The specimen was peripheral blood. These receptors were obtained from a man younger than 45 with Graves' ophthalmopathy. The CDR3 runs from the conserved cysteine through the conserved F or W. Fields, in order: D gene, CDR3 length, J gene, V gene, CDR3 protein. D genes are given only for firm matches.

NA,14,TRBJ2-7,TRBV24-1,CATQTSSPPYEQYF
NA,13,TRBJ2-5,TRBV6-1,CASGGLPEETQYF
NA,11,TRBJ2-7,TRBV6-2/TRBV6-3,CASTRGYEQYF
NA,13,TRBJ2-7,TRBV29-1,CSVSRGGAYEQYF
NA,18,TRBJ1-1,TRBV7-2,CASSPGRGSGAMNTEAFF
NA,15,TRBJ2-4,TRBV7-6,CASSSYRAPGNIQYF
NA,16,TRBJ1-1,TRBV11-2,CASSTDTALKNTEAFF
TRBD1,17,TRBJ1-1,TRBV2,CASSEGRQGARNTEAFF
TRBD1,17,TRBJ1-2,TRBV19,CASSGTGGAERLGGYTF
NA,14,TRBJ1-1,TRBV3-1,CASSPFVRNTEAFF
NA,13,TRBJ1-5,TRBV6-5,CASVGSSNQPQHF
TRBD2,15,TRBJ2-7,TRBV7-2,CASSPGLGMTYEQYF
NA,13,TRBJ2-2,TRBV6-5,CASSYPGPGELFF
NA,13,TRBJ2-5,TRBV4-3,CASSLLVQETQYF
NA,14,TRBJ2-3,TRBV7-2,CASSLSRWTDTQYF
NA,13,TRBJ2-5,TRBV12-3/TRBV12-4,CASSPAVPETQYF
NA,16,TRBJ1-2,TRBV5-5,CASSLAPAGPNYGYTF
NA,11,TRBJ2-7,TRBV12-5,CASGEFFEQYF
TRBD2,15,TRBJ2-7,TRBV28,CASSPIRGRSYEQYF
TRBD2,15,TRBJ2-7,TRBV15,CATSPRTSGSYEQYF
NA,13,TRBJ1-2,TRBV24-1,CATSDLRGAGYTF
TRBD2,15,TRBJ2-2,TRBV13,CASSPGTSGAGELFF
NA,14,TRBJ2-5,TRBV12-3/TRBV12-4,CASSLQNQQETQYF
NA,13,TRBJ1-2,TRBV27,CASSLRDNYGYTF
NA,13,TRBJ1-1,TRBV6-1,CASRQELNTEAFF
NA,11,TRBJ1-2,TRBV30,CASGLNYGYTF
NA,15,TRBJ1-1,TRBV9,CASEIWGGQGTEAFF
NA,15,TRBJ2-5,TRBV6-2/TRBV6-3,CASGRDGQIQETQYF
NA,13,TRBJ2-7,TRBV6-5,CASSYSREKEQYF
NA,13,TRBJ2-5,TRBV7-8,CASSPDSVETQYF
NA,14,TRBJ2-4,TRBV7-2,CASSFGAGGAIQYF
NA,15,TRBJ1-1,TRBV6-5,CASSPPERGNTEAFF
TRBD1,16,TRBJ1-2,TRBV5-4,CASSSGRDRPNYGYTF
NA,14,TRBJ2-5,TRBV28,CASSRRLAPQTQYF
NA,12,TRBJ2-2,TRBV29-1,CSAGDNTGELFF
TRBD1,14,TRBJ2-7,TRBV27,CASRPGTADYEQYF
TRBD2,14,TRBJ2-7,TRBV7-2,CASTIIAGHYEQYF
NA,14,TRBJ2-5,TRBV4-2,CASSQSTNEETQYF
NA,17,TRBJ1-5,TRBV28,CASSLSGGTYSNQPQHF
NA,13,TRBJ2-5,TRBV6-5,CASSYSPKETQYF